This TCR beta chain appears in the sequencing data of a study of cytomegalovirus exposure and HLA in healthy donors (dated by TCRdb to the late 2010s). With respect to the entire study: The 700 or so repertoires of the first cohort and the 120 or so validation repertoires were produced on the same platform, according to a later analysis. The study was designed to test whether signatures of past pathogen exposure could be identified by cataloging public T cell receptors. To predict cytomegalovirus infection status, the study brought together high-throughput TCR immunosequencing, statistical association of individual TCRs with disease status, and machine learning. Along with the approximately 700-subject first cohort, a separate validation cohort of around 120 different subjects was used.

Donors formed part of the validation cohort, which comprised 120 subjects and was distinct from the first cohort of over 500 subjects. With respect to this clone: The specificity of this receptor is unknown. Base quality data are lacking; no much larger clone is found one base away.

Library preparation used the immunoSEQ multiplex PCR assay. In the authors' own workflow: A statistical classification framework was built to diagnose cytomegalovirus status from the catalog of TCR beta chain sequences. This is the immuneACCESS table as TCRdb keeps it, with only in-frame sequences that have V and J called. A part of the clones is gone; compared with another copy, unresolved V genes explain less than half, and the rest is unexplained. V and J calls and clone size follow that table, whereas D and trimming were derived from the DNA. This sample lists almost 200,000 clones; 81% were detected once. The top ten clonotypes cover 1% to 1.5% of the sample. Overall study results and their limits: Across donors, most TCR sequences were observed very rarely, whereas some public TCRs were present in many individuals. The classifier was reported to diagnose cytomegalovirus status with high specificity and sensitivity in both the original and validation cohorts. The study gave a list of roughly 150 TCR beta chains associated with cytomegalovirus. All 120 or so repertoires were used to score co-occurrence in the validation cohort in a later analysis, because that analysis had no HLA typing for the cohort. In a later analysis, TCRs clustered in the first cohort were found to also tend to co-occur in the roughly 130 validation repertoires, with 94% of cluster scores above 0. A few of the identified cytomegalovirus-associated TCR beta chains were confirmed in vitro to be specific for cytomegalovirus antigens. The authors suggested that the approach could potentially be generalized to other disease states and immunological phenotypes.

The sequence was collected from a young woman in good health and CMV-seronegative. Sequenced input: PBMCs.

The CDR3 in this case is CASSFLDRGNTEAFF. The sequenced DNA: TGTGCCAGCAGCTTCCTAGACAGGGGGAACACTGAAGCTTTCTTT. This chain joins TRBV5-6 to TRBJ1-1; TRBD1 matches 8 bases in the middle. CDR1 and CDR2 (SGHDT, YYEEEE) derive from the germline V gene. Compared with germline, V lacks 2 bases and J lacks 1 base; bases without a gene match: 4. The CDR3 measures 15 amino acids from cysteine to phenylalanine. The DNA shown is the 45-base CDR3, in frame from base 1.